The clone carrying this T cell receptor (beta chain) has a count of ten or more. Antigen specificity is unknown. Trimming shortened V by 2 bases and J by 4 bases, and 13 bases separated the two germline ends. This CDR3 has 15 residues. The data are from a study of T cells in Graves' hyperthyroidism and ophthalmopathy. General study findings and limits: Blood shared most expanded thyroid clonotypes above 0.001.

The study excluded patients with uncontrolled infection, other autoimmune disease, pregnancy or lactation. Clinical symptoms, serum thyroxine, TRAb, thyroid ultrasound and orbital computed tomography established diagnosis. PBMCs came from 8.5 to 10 ml fresh peripheral blood. Amplified TCR beta CDR3 regions came from RNA transcripts. First-round RT-PCR of the TCR CDR3 relied on the HTBI primer set. Via MiXCR, TCRdb re-called the multiplex PCR reads, giving one row per CDR3 protein. In the table there are about 400,000 distinct CDR3 sequences, 20% to 25% of which are singletons. The rearrangement joins TRBV12-3 or TRBV12-4 to TRBJ2-3; no definite D call. This receptor was taken from a man aged 45-65 years with Graves' hyperthyroidism. Material: blood. Here the CDR3 reads CASSLREGPSDTQYF. The CDR3 region has the DNA TGTGCCAGCAGTTTAAGGGAAGGCCCTTCAGATACGCAGTATTTT.